The present entry profiles one T cell receptor (beta chain) with its context. The sample belongs to a study of blood T cell repertoires in COVID-19. Study details: Samples taken during acute and convalescent COVID-19 were collected in the United States, Italy and Spain. T cells, B-cell-depleted T cells, or PBMCs supplied cDNA or gDNA.

V shed 5 bases and J 6 bases; nucleotides not matched to a gene: 4. CDR3 length: 13 residues. The germline V gene encodes CDR1 SGHNT and CDR2 YYREEE (reference sequence). As originally analysed: Using reference gene primer amplification, nucleated cell counts were estimated. This table comes from immunoSEQ multiplex PCR, and its TCRdb copy is limited to in-frame clones, with some not included. For V, J and clone size, that table is used; D and trimming come from the DNA. The table records roughly 280,000 clones, 70% to 90% of them present only once. Material for sequencing was peripheral blood. The chain has TRBV5-4 and TRBJ1-1; TRBD1 agrees at 10 bases. The sequence was collected from a man in his sixties who had recovered from COVID-19. CDR3 bases: TGTGCCAGCAGAGGACAGGGGGACTCTGAAGCTTTCTTT. It codes for CASRGQGDSEAFF.